The sequence of this TCR beta chain was determined in a study of neoadjuvant nivolumab and ipilimumab in lung cancer (dated by TCRdb to between 2020 and 2021). Regarding the study in general: Nivolumab was administered intravenously at 3 mg/kg on days 1, 15 and 29, and in the combination arm ipilimumab 1 mg/kg was added on day 1 only. For each study arm, the primary endpoint of the trial was the rate of major pathologic response (MPR) in the intention-to-treat population. The trial treated just under 45 patients with operable NSCLC: about 23 were randomized to nivolumab monotherapy and 21 to nivolumab plus ipilimumab. TCR repertoires were compared between pretherapy (baseline) peripheral blood and tumors resected at surgery after neoadjuvant immune checkpoint blockade. Matched pretherapy and resected tumor pairs were analyzed from seven patients, of whom four had been treated with nivolumab and three with nivolumab plus ipilimumab. What the authors observed across the whole study: No significant correlation was found between TCR clonality and pathologic tumor regression, and only one major-pathologic-response sample was available for the clonality analysis. From pretherapy to surgery, tumor T-cell richness and clonality went up in three of three dual-therapy tumors, versus only two of four nivolumab-treated tumors. Resected tumors had greater TCR richness and clonality than tumor-adjacent uninvolved lung, and increases were observed in more dual-therapy-treated tumors. A small number of samples was subjected to TCR sequencing. Richness in tumors resected after neoadjuvant therapy showed a positive correlation with pretherapy blood TCR richness (Spearman R ≈ 0.8).

The library was made by the immunoSEQ multiplex PCR assay. The authors' analysis ran thus. Richness and clonality were used to summarize the repertoires, and clones that significantly expanded or contracted between pre- and post-therapy samples were identified. In its TCRdb copy, this immuneACCESS table keeps in-frame sequences only and misses some clones. Where compared with another copy, unresolved V genes explain less than half of these, and the others have no known cause. That table is the source of V, J and clone size, and D and trimming were worked out from the DNA. The sample table contains about 27,000 clones; only one count was recorded for about 70% of them. About 20% of the sample is in the top ten clones. The time point label, read with the paper, signifies: at surgical resection after neoadjuvant nivolumab +/- ipilimumab. The samples were obtained from NEOSTAR, a phase 2 randomized trial that tested neoadjuvant nivolumab or nivolumab plus ipilimumab, followed by surgery, in operable NSCLC.

About this clone: Its binding antigen is unknown. There are no base qualities to consult, and no much larger clone falls within one base.

The germline V end is reduced by 1 base and the J end by 5 bases; junction bases left unmatched: 4. The germline V gene (reference sequence) yields SGHNT for CDR1 and YYREEE for CDR2. Counted from cysteine to phenylalanine, this CDR3 has 15 amino acids. Only CDR3 DNA remains: 45 bases, in frame from the first base. This sequence was found in an adult with non-small cell lung cancer. Recombination connected TRBV5-4 to TRBJ2-5; 11 of the junction bases match TRBD2. Sample: tumor tissue, taken after neoadjuvant nivolumab, alone or with ipilimumab, at or shortly before surgery. The DNA sequence is given as TGTGCCAGCAGCTTGACTAGCGGGGGAAGGGAGACCCAGTACTTC. It translates to CASSLTSGGRETQYF.